This paragraph reports one T cell receptor beta chain. CDR1 is SGHTA and CDR2 is FQGNSA in the germline V gene. CDR3 size: 15 residues. The V gene lost 3 bases and the J gene lost 0 bases, with 10 bases spanning the gap. The data derive from a study of identical twins. Template switching added a universal primer site; cDNA carried unique molecular identifiers. MiXCR, run by TCRdb on the 5' RACE reads, gives a single entry per CDR3 protein. The sample consists of some 760,000 distinct CDR3 sequences, about 18% of them appearing once. These same data were also listed under a study on T cells expressing NK-cell markers.

This chain links TRBV7-2 with TRBJ2-3; the D gene is possibly TRBD2 (5 bases). The sequence was obtained from a woman under 30 in good health. The source material was PBMCs. The CDR3 DNA sequence: TGTGCCAGCAGCTTCTATAGCGAGAGCACAGATACGCAGTATTTT. This gives the protein CASSFYSESTDTQYF.